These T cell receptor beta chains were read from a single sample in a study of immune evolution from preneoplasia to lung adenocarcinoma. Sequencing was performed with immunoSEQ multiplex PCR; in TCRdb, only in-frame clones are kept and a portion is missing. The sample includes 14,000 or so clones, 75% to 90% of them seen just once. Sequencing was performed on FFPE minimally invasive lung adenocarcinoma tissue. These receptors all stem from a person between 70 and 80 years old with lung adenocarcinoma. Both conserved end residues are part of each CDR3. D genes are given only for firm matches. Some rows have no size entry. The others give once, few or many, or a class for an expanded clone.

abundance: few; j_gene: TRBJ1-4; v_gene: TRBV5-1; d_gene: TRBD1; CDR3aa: CASSTGTGNEKLFF; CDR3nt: TGCGCCAGCAGCACCGGGACAGGGAACGAAAAACTGTTTTTT
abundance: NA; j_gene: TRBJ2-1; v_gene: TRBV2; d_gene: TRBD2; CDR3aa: CASSEGGLAGHNEQFF; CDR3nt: TGTGCCAGCAGTGAGGGGGGACTAGCGGGTCACAATGAGCAGTTCTTC
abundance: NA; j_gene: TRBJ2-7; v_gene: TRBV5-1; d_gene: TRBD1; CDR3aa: CASSGGQVPYYEQYF; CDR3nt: TGCGCCAGCAGCGGAGGACAGGTTCCTTATTACGAGCAGTACTTC
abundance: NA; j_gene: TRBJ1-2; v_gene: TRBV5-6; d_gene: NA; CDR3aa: CASSTEGGYGYTF; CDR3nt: TGTGCCAGCAGCACGGAGGGGGGCTATGGCTACACCTTC
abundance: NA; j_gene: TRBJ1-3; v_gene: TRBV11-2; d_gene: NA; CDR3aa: CASSFAGTVGNTIYF; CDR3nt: TGTGCCAGCAGCTTTGCAGGGACGGTGGGAAACACCATATATTTT
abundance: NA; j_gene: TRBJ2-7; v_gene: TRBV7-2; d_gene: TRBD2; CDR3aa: CASKRTSGIYEQYF; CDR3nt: TGTGCCAGCAAAAGGACTAGCGGGATCTACGAGCAGTACTTC
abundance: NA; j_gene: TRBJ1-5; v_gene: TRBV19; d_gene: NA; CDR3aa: CASSIANGQPQHF; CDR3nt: TGTGCCAGTAGTATAGCAAACGGTCAGCCCCAGCATTTT
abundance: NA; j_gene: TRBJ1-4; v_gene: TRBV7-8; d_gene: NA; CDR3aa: CASSRSRGGKLFF; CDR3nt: TGTGCCAGCAGCCGCTCCCGAGGGGGAAAACTGTTTTTT
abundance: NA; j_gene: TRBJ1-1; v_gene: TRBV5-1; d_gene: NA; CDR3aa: CASSLESNTEAFF; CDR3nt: TGCGCCAGCAGCTTGGAAAGCAACACTGAAGCTTTCTTT
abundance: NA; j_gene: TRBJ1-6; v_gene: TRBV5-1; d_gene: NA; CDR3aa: CASSLEERTNSPLHF; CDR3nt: TGCGCCAGCAGCTTGGAAGAGAGAACCAATTCACCCCTCCACTTT
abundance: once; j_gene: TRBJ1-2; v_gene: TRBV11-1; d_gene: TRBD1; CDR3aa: CASSVRGNVDYGYTF; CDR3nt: TGTGCCAGCAGCGTCAGGGGGAATGTAGACTATGGCTACACCTTC
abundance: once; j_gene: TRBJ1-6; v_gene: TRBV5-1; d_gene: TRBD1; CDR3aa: CASGTGGSNSPLHF; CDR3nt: TGCGCCAGCGGAACAGGGGGTTCTAATTCACCCCTCCACTTT
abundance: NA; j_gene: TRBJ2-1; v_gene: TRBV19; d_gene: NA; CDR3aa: CASSWGNEQFF; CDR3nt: TGTGCCAGTAGTTGGGGCAATGAGCAGTTCTTC
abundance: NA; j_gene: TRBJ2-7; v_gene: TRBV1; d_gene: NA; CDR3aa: CTSSPRLGGWTLYEQYF; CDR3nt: TGCACCAGCAGCCCACGCCTTGGAGGCTGGACCCTCTACGAGCAGTACTTC
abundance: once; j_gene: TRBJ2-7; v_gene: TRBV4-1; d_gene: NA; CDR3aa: CASSQEGTVSSYEQYF; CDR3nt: TGCGCCAGCAGCCAAGAAGGTACGGTATCATCCTACGAGCAGTACTTC
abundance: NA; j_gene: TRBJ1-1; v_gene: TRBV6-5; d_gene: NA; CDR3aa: CASSYGRNTEAFF; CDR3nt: TGTGCCAGCAGTTACGGCAGGAACACTGAAGCTTTCTTT
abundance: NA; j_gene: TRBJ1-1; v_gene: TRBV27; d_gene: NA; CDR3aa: CASSPGAAGNTEAFF; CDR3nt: TGTGCCAGCAGTCCGGGGGCGGCCGGGAACACTGAAGCTTTCTTT
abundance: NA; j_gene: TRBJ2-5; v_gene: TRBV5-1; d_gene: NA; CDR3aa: CASSPDGETQYF; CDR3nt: TGCGCCAGCAGCCCGGACGGGGAGACCCAGTACTTC
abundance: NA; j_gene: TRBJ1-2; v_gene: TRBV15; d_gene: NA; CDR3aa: CATSRDRRYSYTF; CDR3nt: TGTGCCACCAGCAGAGATAGGCGCTATAGCTACACCTTC
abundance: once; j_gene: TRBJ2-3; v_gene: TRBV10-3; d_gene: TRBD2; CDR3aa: CAISVTSGGATDTQYF; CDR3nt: TGTGCCATCAGTGTAACTAGCGGGGGGGCCACAGATACGCAGTATTTT
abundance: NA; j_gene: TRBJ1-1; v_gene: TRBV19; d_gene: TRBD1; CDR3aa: CASTRTGLNTEAFF; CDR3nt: TGTGCCAGTACGAGGACAGGGCTAAACACTGAAGCTTTCTTT
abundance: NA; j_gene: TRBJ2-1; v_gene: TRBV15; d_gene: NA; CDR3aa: CATRSVQGLDNEQFF; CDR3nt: TGTGCCACCCGGAGTGTTCAGGGCTTGGACAATGAGCAGTTCTTC
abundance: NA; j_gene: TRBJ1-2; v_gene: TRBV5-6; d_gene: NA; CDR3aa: CASSLQGRYGYTF; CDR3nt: TGTGCCAGCAGCTTGCAGGGACGATATGGCTACACCTTC
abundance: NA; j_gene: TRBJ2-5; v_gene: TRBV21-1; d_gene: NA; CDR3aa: CASPRGETQYF; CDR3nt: TGTGCCAGCCCAAGGGGGGAGACCCAGTACTTC
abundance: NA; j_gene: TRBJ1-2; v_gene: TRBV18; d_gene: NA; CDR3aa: CASQPVTPDGYTF; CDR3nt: TGTGCCAGCCAGCCAGTTACTCCGGATGGCTACACCTTC
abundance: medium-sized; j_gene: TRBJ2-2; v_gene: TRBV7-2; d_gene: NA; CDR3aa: CASSLTGELFF; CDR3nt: TGTGCCAGCAGCCTCACCGGGGAGCTGTTTTTT
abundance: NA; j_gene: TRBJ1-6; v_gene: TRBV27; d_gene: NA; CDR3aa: CASSLGIGNSPLHF; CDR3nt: TGTGCCAGCAGTTTAGGGATAGGGAATTCACCCCTCCACTTT
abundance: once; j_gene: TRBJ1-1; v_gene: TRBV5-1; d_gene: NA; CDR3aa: CASSVHRDTEAFF; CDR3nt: TGCGCCAGCAGCGTGCACAGGGACACTGAAGCTTTCTTT
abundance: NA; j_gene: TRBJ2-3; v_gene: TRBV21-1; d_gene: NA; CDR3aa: CASSKDGVTDTQYF; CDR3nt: TGTGCCAGCAGCAAAGATGGTGTCACAGATACGCAGTATTTT
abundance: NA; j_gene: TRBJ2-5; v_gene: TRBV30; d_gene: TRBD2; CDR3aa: CAWSGYYSTGGQETQYF; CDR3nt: TGTGCCTGGAGTGGATACTACAGCACGGGGGGACAAGAGACCCAGTACTTC
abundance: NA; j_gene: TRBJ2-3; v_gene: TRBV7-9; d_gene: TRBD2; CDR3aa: CASSPWTSGDSTQYF; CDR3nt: TGTGCCAGCAGCCCTTGGACTAGCGGGGACTCAACGCAGTATTTT
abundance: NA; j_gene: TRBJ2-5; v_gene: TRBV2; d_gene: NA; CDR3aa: CASSEWRGPEAAQYF; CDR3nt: TGTGCCAGCAGTGAGTGGCGGGGGCCCGAAGCGGCCCAGTACTTC
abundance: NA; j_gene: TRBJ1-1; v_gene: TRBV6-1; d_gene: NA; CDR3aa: CASSPYTHFQAFF; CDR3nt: TGTGCCAGCAGTCCCTATACGCACTTTCAAGCTTTCTTT
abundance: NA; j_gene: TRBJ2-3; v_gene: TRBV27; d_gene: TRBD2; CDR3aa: CASSLWASGRRGSTDTQYF; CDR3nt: TGTGCCAGCAGTTTATGGGCTAGCGGGAGACGAGGTAGCACAGATACGCAGTATTTT
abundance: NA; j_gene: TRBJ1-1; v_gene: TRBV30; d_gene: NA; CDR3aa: CAWAPVGVDTEAFF; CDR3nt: TGTGCCTGGGCCCCCGTGGGAGTTGACACTGAAGCTTTCTTT
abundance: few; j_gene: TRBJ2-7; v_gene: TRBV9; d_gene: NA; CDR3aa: CASSPTPGRGTYEQYF; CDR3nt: TGTGCCAGCAGCCCTACTCCGGGAAGAGGGACCTACGAGCAGTACTTC
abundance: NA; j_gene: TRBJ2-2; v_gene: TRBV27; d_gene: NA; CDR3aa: CASSSVNTGELFF; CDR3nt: TGTGCCAGCAGTTCAGTCAACACCGGGGAGCTGTTTTTT
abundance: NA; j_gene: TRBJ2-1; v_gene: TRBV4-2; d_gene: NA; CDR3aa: CASSQSDLIQQFF; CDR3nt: TGTGCCAGCAGCCAAAGCGACCTCATCCAGCAGTTCTTC
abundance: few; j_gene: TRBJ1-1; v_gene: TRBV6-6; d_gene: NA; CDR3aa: CASSYSVGREAFF; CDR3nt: TGTGCCAGCAGTTACTCGGTTGGGCGGGAAGCTTTCTTT
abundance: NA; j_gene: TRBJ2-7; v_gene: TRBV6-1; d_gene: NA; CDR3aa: CATLGGISYEQYF; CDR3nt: TGTGCCACCCTTGGGGGAATTTCCTACGAGCAGTACTTC
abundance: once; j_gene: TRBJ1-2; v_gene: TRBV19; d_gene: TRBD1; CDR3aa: CASSPVGQGPFYGYTF; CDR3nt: TGTGCCAGCTCGCCCGTCGGACAGGGACCTTTCTATGGCTACACCTTC
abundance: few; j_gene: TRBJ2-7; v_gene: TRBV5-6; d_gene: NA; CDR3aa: CASSEGDEQYF; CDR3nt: TGTGCCAGCAGCGAAGGGGACGAGCAGTACTTC
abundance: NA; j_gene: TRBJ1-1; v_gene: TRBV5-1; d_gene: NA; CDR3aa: CASSPRTGHTEAFF; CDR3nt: TGCGCCAGCAGCCCACGTACGGGGCACACTGAAGCTTTCTTT
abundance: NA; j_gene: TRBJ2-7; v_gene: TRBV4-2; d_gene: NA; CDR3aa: CASSRTGYEQYF; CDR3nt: TGTGCCAGCAGCCGAACAGGTTACGAGCAGTACTTC
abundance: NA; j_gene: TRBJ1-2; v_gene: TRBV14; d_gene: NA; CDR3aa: CASSQDPDRIYDYTF; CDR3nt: TGTGCCAGCAGCCAAGATCCCGACAGGATCTATGACTACACCTTC
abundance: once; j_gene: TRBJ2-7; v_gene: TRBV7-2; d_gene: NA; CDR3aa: CASSLALRYEQYF; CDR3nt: TGTGCCAGCAGCTTAGCACTCCGCTACGAGCAGTACTTC
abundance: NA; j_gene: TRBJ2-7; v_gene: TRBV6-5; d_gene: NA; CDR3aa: CASRWRGPRGEQYF; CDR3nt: TGTGCCAGCAGGTGGAGGGGGCCACGGGGCGAGCAGTACTTC
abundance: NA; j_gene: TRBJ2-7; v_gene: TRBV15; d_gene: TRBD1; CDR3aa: CATSRGTGGSYEQYF; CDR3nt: TGTGCCACCAGCAGAGGGACAGGGGGCTCCTACGAGCAGTACTTC
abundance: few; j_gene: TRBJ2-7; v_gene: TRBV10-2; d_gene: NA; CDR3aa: CASRQGSYEQYF; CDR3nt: TGCGCCAGCAGACAGGGCTCCTACGAGCAGTACTTC
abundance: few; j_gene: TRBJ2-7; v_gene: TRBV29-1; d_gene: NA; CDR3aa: CSVGTQTSEQYF; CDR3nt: TGCAGCGTCGGGACCCAAACTTCCGAGCAGTACTTC